The clone carrying this T cell receptor (beta chain) was detected a few times. Antigen specificity is unknown. The sample comes from a study of regulatory T cells in long-lasting Graves disease. Study outcomes and limitations: The analysis examined peripheral blood only and excluded thyroid tissue. Favoring TRBV28, TRBJ1-2 and TRBJ2-5 was a feature seen in persistent disease. Small sample size may have lowered accuracy.

Libraries of TCR beta came from iRepertoire HTBI primers plus Arm-PCR of CDR3 regions. Each CDR3 protein is one row after TCRdb ran MiXCR on the multiplex PCR reads. The table lists under 500,000 distinct CDR3 sequences, less than 25% of them singletons, with less than 25% in the top ten. As to time point: persistent/refractory GD, antithyroid drugs over 5 years with positive TRAb. PBMC RNA served as the TCR library source. This CDR3 is 14 amino acids long. The germline V gene encodes CDR1 MNHEY and CDR2 SVGAGI. J was trimmed by 9 bases and V by 0 bases; bases with no gene match: 5. The TCR sequence derives from a female donor with Graves disease. The sample here was peripheral blood mononuclear cells (PBMCs), taken when the disease was refractory, from a patient treated with antithyroid drugs. V gene TRBV6-5 combines with J gene TRBJ2-1; 7 nucleotides line up with TRBD2. The CDR3 DNA reads as TGTGCCAGCAGTTACTCGGGACTAAGGGGTGAGCAGTTCTTC. Amino acid sequence: CASSYSGLRGEQFF.